The 5 T cell receptor beta chains in this list originate from one sample, sequenced in a study of Graves' ophthalmopathy and Graves' hyperthyroidism. The TCR beta CDR3 regions underwent amplification from RNA transcripts. Second-round multiplex PCR came after first-round RT-PCR with HTBI primers. TCRdb re-analysed the multiplex PCR reads in MiXCR, keeping a single row per CDR3 protein. The sample records around 1,200,000 distinct CDR3 sequences, about 36% being singletons. The specimen sequenced was peripheral blood or thyroid tissue (not recorded which). The receptors stem from an adult man with Graves' hyperthyroidism.

The V and J genes are TRBV2 and TRBJ1-1, with 10 bases aligning to TRBD1. This CDR3 has 14 amino acids. V was clipped by 6 bases and J by 2 bases; unmatched bases: 3. Germline CDR1 is SNHLY and CDR2 is FYNNEI. The CDR3 sequence: CASRWTGGNTEAFF. The DNA for the CDR3 is TGTGCCAGCAGGTGGACAGGGGGAAACACTGAAGCTTTCTTT.

With regard to this clonotype: A single base separates this from a much larger clone, so it may be a read error. The chain uses TRBV5-5 and TRBJ2-7, with 7 positions matching TRBD1. This CDR3 is built from 15 residues. The ends lost 2 bases at V and 2 bases at J; junction bases unmatched: 7. Per the germline V gene, CDR1 is SGHKS and CDR2 is YYEKEE (reference sequence). The CDR3 protein is CASSLVPGQPYEQYF. The CDR3 coding sequence is TGTGCCAGCAGCTTAGTACCGGGACAGCCCTACGAGCAGTACTTC.

The rearrangement uses TRBV11-2 and TRBJ2-5; D may match TRBD1 or TRBD2 (6 bases each). The V gene's germline CDR1 is SGHAT and CDR2 FQNNGV. V gave up 6 bases and J gave up 2 bases, with 13 bases separating them. This CDR3 is 14 amino acids long. The DNA of the CDR3 is TGTGCCAGCAGTGGGGGGACACAGCAAGAGACCCAGTACTTC. Its translation: CASSGGTQQETQYF.

This clonotype was seen many times. The chain combines TRBV7-2 with TRBJ2-5; D is unresolved. The CDR3 has 15 amino acids. V shed 1 base and J shed 5 bases, with 14 bases lying between them. Germline V CDR1 and CDR2: SGHTA, FQGNSA. In DNA form, the CDR3 reads TGTGCCAGCAGCTTAGTGACCCCCGCTGAGGAGACCCAGTACTTC. Protein sequence: CASSLVTPAEETQYF.

A few counts support this clonotype. The chain joins TRBV4-2 to TRBJ1-4; 7 bases are shared with TRBD1. The CDR3 consists of 16 residues. CDR1 LGHNA and CDR2 YNFKEQ come from the germline V gene. V trimming: 1 base; J trimming: 3 bases; junction bases outside the gene matches: 5. In nucleotides, the CDR3 is TGTGCCAGCAGCCAAGGGGCCAGGGGGGCTAATGAAAAACTGTTTTTT. Protein sequence: CASSQGARGANEKLFF.